The clone carrying this T cell receptor (beta chain) was found a few times. Its antigen remains unknown. At one end, the junction sequence differs from germline, possibly due to a read error. The data were taken from a study of T cell repertoires in cytomegalovirus infection. Whole-study context: Well-studied HLA-B-restricted CMV epitopes were used in the study alongside recently identified HLA-C-restricted ones. Public TCR beta signature analysis indicated the presence of both CMV infection and matching HLA type.

TCRdb fed the reads into MiXCR, producing one record per CDR3 protein. The sample records 550,000 to 850,000 distinct CDR3 sequences, around 31% being singletons. Study-wide points: Clonotypes of TCR beta that were HLA-C-restricted and CMV-specific dominated the ex vivo response.

The sequence derives from a human donor in good health (CMV status not recorded). Some clones in this sample may be carry-over from other donors' samples. The sequencing used cultured PBMCs, collected from culture after CMV antigen stimulation.

For the CDR3, the DNA is TGTGCCAGCAGCCAAGAGTCCAGGGACTACGAGCAGTACTTC. Translation: CASSQESRDYEQYF. The chain employs TRBV4-1 and TRBJ2-7; the D gene is possibly TRBD1 (5 bases). This CDR3 has 14 amino acids. Germline CDR1 is MGHRA and CDR2 is YSYEKL.